These 10 T cell receptor beta chains originate from one sample sequenced in a study of cytomegalovirus exposure and HLA in healthy donors. The PCR used 60 Vbeta and 13 Jbeta primers. This table comes from immunoSEQ multiplex PCR, and its TCRdb copy is limited to in-frame clones, with some not included. The table lists around 180,000 clones, about 78% of them singletons. Sequencing was done on a sample of PBMCs. The source is a man aged 55 to 70 in good health and CMV-seronegative.

This chain connects TRBV7-6 to TRBJ2-5; a weak D match, TRBD1 (5 bases). V lost 5 bases and J 1 base, leaving 17 bases between the germline ends. The CDR3 has 16 amino acids. Looked up from germline, CDR1 is SGHVS and CDR2 is FNYEAQ. CDR3: CASSPRARDVQETQYF. CDR3 in DNA: TGTGCCAGCAGCCCCCGAGCCAGGGATGTCCAAGAGACCCAGTACTTC. The complete variable domain, with remaining parts taken from reference TRBV7-6 and TRBJ2-5, reads GAGVSQSPRYKVTKRGQDVALRCDPISGHVSLYWYRQALGQGPEFLTYFNYEAQQDKSGLPNDRFSAERPEGSISTLTIQRTEQRDSAMYRCASSPRARDVQETQYFGPGTRLLVL.

The CDR3 is CASSVHNRGLLNYEQYF. As DNA, the CDR3 is TGTGCCAGCAGTGTACATAACAGGGGCCTCCTCAACTACGAGCAGTACTTC. The chain employs TRBV6-1 and TRBJ2-7; TRBD1 agrees at 7 bases. CDR1 MNHNS and CDR2 SASEGT come from the germline V gene. V dropped 4 bases and J dropped 3; count of bases not matched to a gene: 15. CDR3 length: 17 residues.

V is TRBV7-6 and J is TRBJ2-7; 7 bases fit TRBD2. The CDR3 consists of 13 residues. With V trimmed by 5 bases and J by 6 bases, 7 bases remained unmatched. Per germline, CDR1 SGHVS and CDR2 FNYEAQ. The CDR3 DNA sequence: TGTGCCAGCAGCCCTTACGGGGGGTCCGAGCAGTACTTC. As protein: CASSPYGGSEQYF.

This chain links TRBV19 with TRBJ1-1; perhaps TRBD1 as D (5 bases). Deletions cut 1 base from V and 8 bases from J, with 11 bases between. CDR1 LNHDA and CDR2 SQIVND come from the germline V gene (reference sequence). This CDR3 is 13 amino acids long. The CDR3 protein is CASSIGAGLEAFF. The CDR3 DNA reads TGTGCCAGTAGTATAGGTGCGGGGCTCGAAGCTTTCTTT.

The chain links TRBV5-4 to TRBJ1-2; possibly TRBD1 for D (5 bases). The CDR3 extends over 16 amino acids. V shed 3 bases and J shed 2 bases, with 17 bases lying between them. Germline V CDR1 and CDR2: SGHNT, YYREEE (reference sequence). DNA for the CDR3: TGTGCCAGCAGCTCGGGACCGGGGGGTACGAACTATGGCTACACCTTC. Protein: CASSSGPGGTNYGYTF.

This chain joins TRBV6-5 and TRBJ2-7; 7 positions match TRBD1. There are 16 residues in the CDR3. The V gene's germline CDR1 is MNHEY and CDR2 SVGAGI. After removal of 2 bases from V and 1 base from J, the junction contained 8 bases not matched to a gene. Here the CDR3 reads CASSYHPVQGSYEQYF. In DNA, the CDR3 is TGTGCCAGCAGTTACCATCCGGTACAGGGGTCCTACGAGCAGTACTTC.

Only a few counts were recorded for this clone. The chain carries TRBV6-1 and TRBJ2-5; 8 positions agree with TRBD2. J was trimmed by 4 bases and V by 0 bases; bases with no gene match: 7. The CDR3 has 16 residues. The V gene's germline CDR1 is MNHNS and CDR2 SASEGT. The CDR3 here is CASSEAGAGVAETQYF. CDR3 DNA sequence: TGTGCCAGCAGTGAAGCGGGAGCGGGGGTGGCAGAGACCCAGTACTTC.

This clone was counted a few times. This chain uses TRBV27 with TRBJ1-5; D possibly corresponds to TRBD1 (6 bases). The CDR3 sequence is 19 residues long. Germline CDR1 is MNHEY and CDR2 is SMNVEV (reference sequence). Trimming stripped 6 bases from V and 4 bases from J, with 28 bases between. The CDR3 loop is CASSPEGSGTRGINQPQHF. The CDR3 DNA reads as TGTGCCAGCAGCCCAGAGGGCTCCGGGACAAGGGGGATAAATCAGCCCCAGCATTTT.

This chain uses TRBV30 with TRBJ2-5, with D possibly TRBD2 on 5 matching bases. The last part of the DNA fits TRBJ2-7 better; the J call may be wrong. CDR3 length equals 16 residues. The germline V gene has CDR1 GTSNPN and CDR2 SVGIG (reference sequence). In DNA form, the CDR3 reads TGTGCCTGGAGTGTACGGGTCGGGATTGCTATTTACGAGCAGTACTTC. Its translation: CAWSVRVGIAIYEQYF.

The gene calls are TRBV5-1 and TRBJ2-6; tentative D call: TRBD2 (6 bases). V lost 4 bases, J lost 2 bases, and 13 bases lay in between. Germline V CDR1 and CDR2: SGHRS, YFSETQ. The CDR3 covers 16 residues. The CDR3 is CASSPGGTAGANVLTF. CDR3 nucleotide sequence: TGCGCCAGCAGCCCCGGGGGAACCGCTGGGGCCAACGTCCTGACTTTC.